This entry features one T cell receptor beta chain sequence. No antigen is known for it. TCRdb analysed the 5' RACE reads with MiXCR anew, one entry per CDR3 protein. Of 510,000 or so distinct CDR3 sequences listed, roughly 21% are singletons. This sample is drawn from a study of T cells after yellow fever vaccination. Overall study: Preparation of the low-cell-number fractions used SMART-Seq v4 Ultra Low Input.

Study-wide results and caveats: Most primary-vaccination clones recurred post-booster (roughly 96% CD4, about 87% CD8). It was the secondary response that reached its peak faster, day 5 versus 15, but it was weaker. Clonotype sharing between CD4 and CD8 compartments was small.

The germline gives CDR1 KGHSH, CDR2 LQKENI. Trimming shortened V by 0 bases and J by 1 base, and 7 bases separated the two germline ends. This CDR3 is 15 amino acids long. This clonotype was obtained from a man in his thirties or forties who received the YFV17D yellow fever vaccine. This chain uses TRBV18 with TRBJ1-3; D not certain. Material: PBMCs, obtained 15 days after the yellow fever booster vaccination. CDR3 sequence reads: CASSPPGGSGNTIYF. DNA of the CDR3: TGTGCCAGCTCACCACCAGGAGGGTCTGGAAACACCATATATTTT.